These T cell receptor beta chains were read from a single sample in a study of radiotherapy plus CTLA-4 blockade in lung cancer. Sequenced by immunoSEQ multiplex PCR; TCRdb stores in-frame clones only, minus some. The table includes tens of thousands of clones, roughly 86% detected once. Sequencing used peripheral blood, obtained from a patient treated with radiotherapy plus ipilimumab. These receptors were taken from a human donor with non-small cell lung cancer that progressed on radiotherapy plus ipilimumab. Both conserved end residues are part of each CDR3. Each record gives: clone size, J gene, V gene, D gene, CDR3 protein, CDR3 DNA. The D gene is left open where the match is weak. Clone size is stated in some rows and not others, as once, few, many or a class when expanded.

NA TRBJ1-2 TRBV19 TRBD1 CASRDRGRGDGYTF TGTGCCTCGCGGGACAGGGGGCGAGGGGATGGCTACACCTTC
NA TRBJ1-4 TRBV7-2 NA CASSLEAVGTTNEKLFF TGTGCCAGCAGCTTAGAAGCGGTTGGAACAACTAATGAAAAACTGTTTTTT
once TRBJ2-6 TRBV4-2 NA CASSQARAGANVLTF TGTGCCAGCAGCCAAGCGCGGGCTGGGGCCAACGTCCTGACTTTC
NA TRBJ1-2 TRBV28 NA CASRLQGSGYTF TGTGCCAGCAGGCTCCAGGGGAGTGGCTACACCTTC
NA TRBJ1-2 TRBV6-1 NA CASSEVGSYGYTF TGTGCCAGCAGTGAAGTTGGATCCTATGGCTACACCTTC
NA TRBJ2-2 TRBV5-6 TRBD2 CASRLAGRPGELFF TGTGCCAGCAGGCTAGCGGGACGACCGGGGGAGCTGTTTTTT
NA TRBJ1-2 TRBV29-1 NA CSVEGGNYRGYTF TGCAGCGTTGAGGGCGGGAATTATCGTGGCTACACCTTC
once TRBJ1-5 TRBV7-8 NA CASSLNGAFTYQPQHF TGTGCCAGCAGCTTAAACGGCGCTTTTACCTATCAGCCCCAGCATTTT
NA TRBJ2-7 TRBV7-2 NA CASSFSYEQYF TGTGCCAGCAGCTTCTCCTACGAGCAGTACTTC
NA TRBJ2-7 TRBV5-4 TRBD1 CASSSGQKPYEQYF TGTGCCAGCAGCTCGGGACAGAAACCTTACGAGCAGTACTTC
NA TRBJ1-2 TRBV2 NA CASSDGGTYGYTF TGTGCCAGCAGTGACGGGGGTACCTATGGCTACACCTTC
NA TRBJ2-7 TRBV28 NA CASIRSPYEQYF TGTGCCAGCATCCGTTCCCCCTACGAGCAGTACTTC
few TRBJ2-5 TRBV5-1 NA CASNSQGLVETQYF TGCGCCAGCAATTCCCAGGGATTGGTAGAGACCCAGTACTTC
NA TRBJ1-5 TRBV27 TRBD1 CASRRTGTINQPQHF TGTGCCAGCAGAAGGACAGGAACAATCAATCAGCCCCAGCATTTT
NA TRBJ2-5 TRBV18 TRBD1 CASSRQGKETQYF TGTGCCAGCTCGCGACAGGGAAAAGAGACCCAGTACTTC
NA TRBJ2-5 TRBV5-1 NA CASSLAGATQYF TGCGCCAGCAGCCTGGCGGGCGCGACCCAGTACTTC
NA TRBJ2-1 TRBV25-1 TRBD2 CASSGMGLGSSYNEQFF TGTGCCAGCAGTGGAATGGGACTAGGAAGCTCCTACAATGAGCAGTTCTTC
NA TRBJ1-5 TRBV6-6 TRBD1 CASRAQGRGQPQHF TGTGCCAGCAGGGCACAGGGGCGGGGGCAGCCCCAGCATTTT
NA TRBJ2-2 TRBV7-7 NA CASSLLADTGELFF TGTGCCAGCAGCTTGCTAGCCGACACCGGGGAGCTGTTTTTT
NA TRBJ1-2 TRBV28 NA CASSPTGHYGYTF TGTGCCAGCAGCCCCACAGGGCACTATGGCTACACCTTC
NA TRBJ1-5 TRBV10-3 NA CAITSGKDQPQHF TGTGCCATCACATCAGGGAAAGATCAGCCCCAGCATTTT
NA TRBJ1-1 TRBV7-2 TRBD1 CASSPRTGGTEAFF TGTGCCAGCAGCCCCCGGACAGGGGGCACTGAAGCTTTCTTT
NA TRBJ1-3 TRBV7-9 NA CASSEEGGGRSGNTIYF TGTGCCAGCAGCGAGGAGGGCGGAGGCCGCTCTGGAAACACCATATATTTT
NA TRBJ2-5 TRBV28 NA CASTSRETQYF TGTGCCAGCACTTCGCGGGAGACCCAGTACTTC
once TRBJ1-2 TRBV6-1 NA CASSDWGNGYTF TGTGCCAGCAGTGATTGGGGGAATGGCTACACCTTC
NA TRBJ2-7 TRBV7-6 TRBD1 CASSLGGRGLEQYF TGTGCCAGCAGCTTAGGAGGCAGGGGGCTTGAGCAGTACTTC
NA TRBJ1-5 TRBV6-4 NA CASSRDMGGNQPQHF TGTGCCAGCAGCCGGGACATGGGGGGCAATCAGCCCCAGCATTTT
NA TRBJ1-5 TRBV15 NA CATSRDEGGWEAQHF TGTGCCACCAGCAGAGACGAAGGGGGTTGGGAAGCCCAGCATTTT
few TRBJ1-1 TRBV14 NA CASSQAITAGYTEAFF TGTGCCAGCAGCCAAGCCATCACCGCGGGGTACACTGAAGCTTTCTTT
NA TRBJ1-6 TRBV7-2 NA CASSLGSNSPLHF TGTGCCAGCAGCTTAGGATCAAATTCACCCCTCCACTTT
NA TRBJ2-5 TRBV6-5 NA CASSYSPSFPETQYF TGTGCCAGCAGTTACTCGCCCAGCTTTCCGGAGACCCAGTACTTC
NA TRBJ2-3 TRBV6-6 NA CASSYVGESTDTQYF TGTGCCAGCAGTTACGTGGGGGAAAGCACAGATACGCAGTATTTT
NA TRBJ1-2 TRBV13 NA CASSLPGSYGYTF TGTGCCAGCAGCCTCCCGGGAAGCTATGGCTACACCTTC
once TRBJ2-1 TRBV9 NA CASSVDPGRISYNEQFF TGTGCCAGCAGCGTAGATCCGGGACGGATCTCCTACAATGAGCAGTTCTTC
NA TRBJ2-6 TRBV5-4 TRBD1 CASTKQGAGANVLTF TGTGCCAGCACGAAACAGGGGGCTGGGGCCAACGTCCTGACTTTC
NA TRBJ2-1 TRBV4-1 TRBD2 CASSQGTSSYNEQFF TGCGCCAGCAGCCAAGGGACTAGCTCCTACAATGAGCAGTTCTTC
NA TRBJ1-5 TRBV27 NA CASSWGNGNQPQHF TGTGCCAGCAGTTGGGGTAATGGCAATCAGCCCCAGCATTTT
NA TRBJ2-3 TRBV7-8 TRBD2 CASSWGPSGDTDTQYF TGTGCCAGCAGCTGGGGTCCTAGCGGGGACACAGATACGCAGTATTTT
NA TRBJ1-2 TRBV7-2 NA CASSLGGLAYGYTF TGTGCCAGCAGCTTGGGGGGGCTAGCCTATGGCTACACCTTC
NA TRBJ2-7 TRBV27 NA CASSDSGYEQYF TGTGCCAGCAGTGACAGCGGCTACGAGCAGTACTTC
NA TRBJ2-2 TRBV28 TRBD1 CASRTGGAIGELFF TGTGCCAGCCGGACAGGGGGCGCGATCGGGGAGCTGTTTTTT
NA TRBJ2-5 TRBV7-2 TRBD2 CASSFGGYQETQYF TGTGCCAGCAGCTTCGGGGGGTACCAAGAGACCCAGTACTTC
NA TRBJ2-2 TRBV4-2 NA CASVAGTGELFF TGTGCCAGCGTGGCGGGAACCGGGGAGCTGTTTTTT
NA TRBJ2-4 TRBV12-5 TRBD1 CASGLGEGAAKNIQYF TGTGCTAGTGGTTTGGGCGAGGGGGCTGCCAAAAACATTCAGTACTTC
NA TRBJ1-2 TRBV25-1 NA CASSTPGDYGYTF TGTGCCAGCAGCACACCTGGGGACTATGGCTACACCTTC